The rows below give T cell receptor beta chains drawn from one sample of a study of blood T cell repertoires in COVID-19. TCRdb's copy holds only in-frame clones and misses some; the assay was immunoSEQ multiplex PCR. This table holds about 230,000 clones, approximately 84% found once. The source material was peripheral blood. Receptor source: a man in his forties with acute or convalescent COVID-19. The CDR3 runs from the conserved cysteine through the conserved F or W. The D gene is left open where the match is weak. Clone size is not always given. Where it is, it says once, few, many or a class for expanded clones.

length: 13
J: TRBJ1-1
size: -
V: TRBV6-5
D: -
CDR3: CASQGQGHTEAFF
DNA: TGTGCCAGCCAGGGGCAGGGGCACACTGAAGCTTTCTTT

length: 16
J: TRBJ2-7
size: -
V: TRBV6-6
D: TRBD1
CDR3: CASSYPPGQGAYEQYF
DNA: TGTGCCAGCAGTTACCCCCCGGGACAGGGGGCCTACGAGCAGTACTTC

length: 12
J: TRBJ2-1
size: -
V: TRBV3-1/TRBV3-2
D: -
CDR3: CASSHEGRQEFF
DNA: TGTGCCAGCAGCCATGAGGGTAGGCAGGAGTTCTTC

length: 15
J: TRBJ2-5
size: -
V: TRBV9
D: TRBD1
CDR3: CASSVAGTGEETQYF
DNA: TGTGCCAGCAGCGTAGCGGGGACAGGGGAAGAGACCCAGTACTTC

length: 13
J: TRBJ2-1
size: -
V: TRBV28
D: -
CDR3: CASGSPGYNEQFF
DNA: TGTGCCAGTGGATCTCCCGGGTACAATGAGCAGTTCTTC

length: 14
J: TRBJ1-4
size: once
V: TRBV5-1
D: TRBD1
CDR3: CASSFGTVDEKLFF
DNA: TGCGCCAGCAGCTTCGGGACAGTGGATGAAAAACTGTTTTTT

length: 16
J: TRBJ1-1
size: -
V: TRBV19
D: -
CDR3: CASSGRWLGDNTEAFF
DNA: TGTGCCAGTAGTGGGCGGTGGCTAGGGGATAACACTGAAGCTTTCTTT

length: 13
J: TRBJ1-1
size: -
V: TRBV28
D: -
CDR3: CASSFMANTEAFF
DNA: TGTGCCAGCAGTTTTATGGCGAACACTGAAGCTTTCTTT

length: 16
J: TRBJ2-1
size: -
V: TRBV4-3
D: TRBD2
CDR3: CASSQTTSGGNNEQFF
DNA: TGCGCCAGCAGCCAGACAACTAGCGGGGGAAACAATGAGCAGTTCTTC

length: 15
J: TRBJ2-7
size: -
V: TRBV6-2/TRBV6-3
D: TRBD1
CDR3: CASSYTGTGGYEQYF
DNA: TGTGCCAGCAGTTATACTGGGACAGGGGGCTACGAGCAGTACTTC

length: 15
J: TRBJ1-4
size: once
V: TRBV10-2
D: -
CDR3: CASSVRQRLNEKLFF
DNA: TGCGCCAGCAGTGTAAGACAAAGGCTTAATGAAAAACTGTTTTTT

length: 13
J: TRBJ2-7
size: -
V: TRBV18
D: TRBD1
CDR3: CASSQGQVYEQYF
DNA: TGTGCCAGCTCCCAGGGACAGGTCTACGAGCAGTACTTC

length: 13
J: TRBJ2-2
size: -
V: TRBV18
D: -
CDR3: CASSTANTGELFF
DNA: TGTGCCAGCTCGACAGCGAACACCGGGGAGCTGTTTTTT

length: 16
J: TRBJ2-2
size: -
V: TRBV2
D: TRBD1
CDR3: CASSGDRVPNTGELFF
DNA: TGTGCCAGCAGTGGAGACAGGGTACCTAACACCGGGGAGCTGTTTTTT

length: 12
J: TRBJ2-7
size: -
V: TRBV29-1
D: -
CDR3: CSYIGTFYEQYF
DNA: TGCAGCTACATTGGGACTTTCTACGAGCAGTACTTC

length: 13
J: TRBJ1-1
size: once
V: TRBV30
D: -
CDR3: CAWGQGRNTEAFF
DNA: TGTGCCTGGGGCCAGGGAAGAAACACTGAAGCTTTCTTT

length: 13
J: TRBJ1-1
size: -
V: TRBV7-3
D: -
CDR3: CASSVDRNTEAFF
DNA: TGTGCCAGCAGCGTTGACAGGAACACTGAAGCTTTCTTT

length: 14
J: TRBJ1-1
size: -
V: TRBV7-8
D: TRBD1
CDR3: CASSYGTADTEAFF
DNA: TGTGCCAGCAGCTACGGGACAGCAGACACTGAAGCTTTCTTT

length: 16
J: TRBJ2-2
size: -
V: TRBV5-1
D: TRBD1
CDR3: CASSRTRDSYGGELFF
DNA: TGCGCCAGCAGCCGAACACGGGACAGTTATGGCGGGGAGCTGTTTTTT

length: 15
J: TRBJ2-1
size: -
V: TRBV11-1
D: TRBD2
CDR3: CASSPGTSRLFEQFF
DNA: TGTGCCAGCAGCCCCGGGACTAGCCGTTTGTTTGAGCAGTTCTTC

length: 16
J: TRBJ1-2
size: -
V: TRBV4-1
D: -
CDR3: CASSQDPLQGPYGYTF
DNA: TGCGCCAGCAGCCAAGATCCTCTTCAGGGCCCCTATGGCTACACCTTC

length: 14
J: TRBJ1-2
size: -
V: TRBV27
D: -
CDR3: CASRSRSLNYGYTF
DNA: TGTGCCAGCAGATCGAGGTCCCTTAACTATGGCTACACCTTC

length: 14
J: TRBJ1-2
size: -
V: TRBV7-8
D: TRBD1
CDR3: CASSLDNRGYGYTF
DNA: TGTGCCAGCAGCTTAGATAACAGGGGTTATGGCTACACCTTC

length: 15
J: TRBJ1-2
size: once
V: TRBV28
D: TRBD1
CDR3: CASSVRQGGNYGYTF
DNA: TGTGCCAGCAGTGTGCGACAGGGGGGTAACTATGGCTACACCTTC

length: 14
J: TRBJ1-2
size: few
V: TRBV3-1/TRBV3-2
D: -
CDR3: CASSQTGGGDGYTF
DNA: TGTGCCAGCAGCCAAACTGGCGGAGGGGATGGCTACACCTTC

length: 13
J: TRBJ1-2
size: -
V: TRBV7-2
D: TRBD1
CDR3: CASSQGAGYGYTF
DNA: TGTGCCAGCAGTCAGGGGGCGGGCTATGGCTACACCTTC

length: 16
J: TRBJ1-5
size: -
V: TRBV4-1
D: TRBD1
CDR3: CASSQLPTGGRQPQHF
DNA: TGCGCCAGCAGCCAATTACCGACAGGGGGCAGGCAGCCCCAGCATTTT

length: 12
J: TRBJ1-1
size: -
V: TRBV5-4
D: -
CDR3: CASSFPFQEAFF
DNA: TGTGCCAGCAGCTTTCCGTTCCAGGAAGCTTTCTTT

length: 15
J: TRBJ2-2
size: -
V: TRBV5-4
D: TRBD1
CDR3: CASSSGTDNTGELFF
DNA: TGTGCCAGCAGCTCCGGGACAGATAACACCGGGGAGCTGTTTTTT

length: 15
J: TRBJ1-5
size: few
V: TRBV19
D: -
CDR3: CASSIVGESNQPQHF
DNA: TGTGCCAGTAGTATAGTTGGGGAGAGCAATCAGCCCCAGCATTTT

length: 15
J: TRBJ1-2
size: -
V: TRBV2
D: -
CDR3: CASNHPNKPSYGYTF
DNA: TGTGCCAGCAACCATCCCAACAAACCCTCCTATGGCTACACCTTC

length: 15
J: TRBJ2-3
size: -
V: TRBV9
D: -
CDR3: CASSVAAGSTDTQYF
DNA: TGTGCCAGCAGCGTAGCTGCAGGGAGCACAGATACGCAGTATTTT

length: 14
J: TRBJ1-6
size: -
V: TRBV5-8
D: TRBD1
CDR3: CASSQGQVNSPLHF
DNA: TGTGCCAGCAGCCAGGGACAGGTGAATTCACCCCTCCACTTT

length: 13
J: TRBJ1-2
size: -
V: TRBV12-3/TRBV12-4
D: -
CDR3: CASSFRGPNGYTF
DNA: TGTGCCAGCAGTTTCAGGGGACCAAATGGCTACACCTTC

length: 13
J: TRBJ1-2
size: -
V: TRBV18
D: -
CDR3: CASSPPEGAGYTF
DNA: TGTGCCAGCTCACCTCCGGAAGGGGCTGGCTACACCTTC

length: 12
J: TRBJ1-1
size: few
V: TRBV7-9
D: -
CDR3: CASSFGGHQAFF
DNA: TGTGCCAGCAGCTTCGGCGGCCACCAAGCTTTCTTT

length: 17
J: TRBJ2-3
size: -
V: TRBV30
D: TRBD2
CDR3: CAWKLRLAGGKADTQYF
DNA: TGTGCCTGGAAACTCCGACTAGCGGGGGGGAAAGCAGATACGCAGTATTTT

length: 16
J: TRBJ2-5
size: -
V: TRBV5-6
D: TRBD1
CDR3: CASSQATGGVGETQYF
DNA: TGTGCCAGCAGCCAGGCAACAGGGGGCGTGGGAGAGACCCAGTACTTC

length: 15
J: TRBJ1-1
size: -
V: TRBV5-1
D: -
CDR3: CASRPVAGLDTEAFF
DNA: TGCGCCAGCAGACCCGTGGCAGGGCTGGATACTGAAGCTTTCTTT

length: 15
J: TRBJ1-2
size: -
V: TRBV6-2/TRBV6-3
D: TRBD1
CDR3: CASSFGQGGSYGYTF
DNA: TGTGCCAGCAGCTTCGGACAGGGGGGGAGCTATGGCTACACCTTC

length: 16
J: TRBJ2-7
size: once
V: TRBV7-9
D: TRBD1
CDR3: CASSLLRDRGFYEQYF
DNA: TGTGCCAGCAGCTTATTAAGGGACAGGGGGTTCTACGAGCAGTACTTC

length: 17
J: TRBJ2-2
size: -
V: TRBV6-6
D: TRBD2
CDR3: CASSPLLAGMNTGELFF
DNA: TGTGCCAGCAGTCCCCTACTAGCGGGCATGAACACCGGGGAGCTGTTTTTT

length: 16
J: TRBJ2-5
size: -
V: TRBV24-1
D: TRBD2
CDR3: CATSDNSGGVKETQYF
DNA: TGTGCCACCAGTGATAATAGCGGGGGGGTTAAAGAGACCCAGTACTTC

length: 15
J: TRBJ2-3
size: -
V: TRBV19
D: TRBD1
CDR3: CATLMTGGKSDTQYF
DNA: TGTGCCACCCTCATGACAGGGGGCAAGTCAGATACGCAGTATTTT

length: 15
J: TRBJ1-1
size: -
V: TRBV28
D: TRBD1
CDR3: CASSPTQGLDTEAFF
DNA: TGTGCCAGCAGTCCTACACAGGGGTTGGACACTGAAGCTTTCTTT

length: 14
J: TRBJ1-2
size: -
V: TRBV29-1
D: -
CDR3: CSVELLTGFYGYTF
DNA: TGCAGCGTAGAGCTCCTCACAGGGTTCTATGGCTACACCTTC

length: 13
J: TRBJ1-5
size: -
V: TRBV5-4
D: -
CDR3: CASSPWGVGPQHF
DNA: TGTGCCAGCAGCCCGTGGGGGGTGGGGCCCCAGCATTTT

length: 15
J: TRBJ1-4
size: -
V: TRBV5-1
D: -
CDR3: CASSVSQGTNEKLFF
DNA: TGCGCCAGCAGCGTCTCCCAGGGAACTAATGAAAAACTGTTTTTT

length: 12
J: TRBJ1-1
size: -
V: TRBV6-6
D: -
CDR3: CASSPSGTEAFF
DNA: TGTGCCAGCAGCCCCTCCGGCACTGAAGCTTTCTTT

length: 17
J: TRBJ2-5
size: -
V: TRBV9
D: TRBD2
CDR3: CASSVGASGGIQETQYF
DNA: TGTGCCAGCAGCGTAGGGGCTAGCGGGGGCATCCAAGAGACCCAGTACTTC

length: 14
J: TRBJ2-1
size: once
V: TRBV5-1
D: TRBD2
CDR3: CASRGTSGYNEQFF
DNA: TGCGCCAGCAGGGGGACTAGCGGCTACAATGAGCAGTTCTTC

length: 12
J: TRBJ1-2
size: -
V: TRBV12-3/TRBV12-4
D: -
CDR3: CASSLGEDGYTF
DNA: TGTGCCAGCAGTTTAGGGGAGGATGGCTACACCTTC

length: 17
J: TRBJ1-1
size: -
V: TRBV7-9
D: TRBD1
CDR3: CASSFSTGTGAHTEAFF
DNA: TGTGCCAGCAGCTTTAGTACCGGGACAGGGGCTCACACTGAAGCTTTCTTT

length: 16
J: TRBJ1-1
size: -
V: TRBV5-1
D: -
CDR3: CASSPQDLSMNTEAFF
DNA: TGCGCCAGCAGCCCCCAGGATCTCAGCATGAACACTGAAGCTTTCTTT